These 23 T cell receptor beta chains were sequenced from one sample in a study of blood T cells in healthy people across ages. For the second PCR, which ran for about 6 to 11 cycles, a sample-barcoded 5' primer and a J-beta primer mix were used. TCRdb itself ran the 5' RACE reads through MiXCR, one entry per CDR3 protein. The sample consists of some 900,000 distinct CDR3 sequences, under 50% of them appearing once. Sequencing was performed on blood. Receptor source: a man aged 25-45 years in good health.

This clonotype was picked up a small number of times. V gene TRBV6-5 combines with J gene TRBJ2-3, with D maybe TRBD2 (7 bases). The CDR3 is 15 residues long. The germline V gene has CDR1 MNHEY and CDR2 SVGAGI. V was cut by 5 bases and J by 4 bases, with 16 bases left in between. The DNA for the CDR3 is TGTGCCAGCAGTCAGTCGGGGGGCCCCGCAGATACGCAGTATTTT. It translates to CASSQSGGPADTQYF.

This rearrangement joins TRBV7-9 to TRBJ2-1; 8 bases map to TRBD2. J gave up 8 bases and V 4 bases, and 7 bases lay outside the gene matches. Germline CDR1 reads SEHNR; CDR2 reads FQNEAQ (reference sequence). The CDR3 runs 14 residues. The CDR3 loop reads CASSWRGALDEQFF. The CDR3 bases are TGTGCCAGCAGCTGGCGGGGGGCCTTGGATGAGCAGTTCTTC.

The rearrangement uses TRBV10-3 and TRBJ1-5, with 8 positions matching TRBD1. This CDR3 has 15 residues. Per germline, CDR1 ENHRY and CDR2 SYGVKD. Losses at the gene ends were 0 bases for V and 7 bases for J; bases not matched to a gene: 5. The CDR3 sequence: CAISESKQGGQPQHF. CDR3 DNA sequence: TGTGCCATCAGTGAGTCGAAACAGGGGGGACAGCCCCAGCATTTT.

The chain couples TRBV24-1 to TRBJ1-4; perhaps TRBD1 as D (6 bases). The CDR3 runs to 14 residues. CDR1 and CDR2 from the germline V gene are KGHDR and SFDVKD. V was shortened by 3 bases and J by 7 bases, with 11 bases between the two germline ends. The CDR3 DNA follows: TGTGCCACCAGTGATCCGGGGGCGGGTGAAAAACTGTTTTTT. Protein: CATSDPGAGEKLFF.

This clonotype has just a few counts. The chain combines TRBV6-2 or TRBV6-3 with TRBJ2-3; TRBD1 is a possible D gene (6 bases). Germline V lookup: CDR1 MNHEY, CDR2 SVGEGT. The CDR3 consists of 15 residues. Trimming stripped 10 bases from V and 1 base from J, with 18 bases between. The CDR3 DNA reads TGTGCCACCCTAACCCGGGACACTCGCACAGATACGCAGTATTTT. As protein: CATLTRDTRTDTQYF.

This clonotype showed up just a few times. The chain carries TRBV6-6 and TRBJ2-3; 7 positions match TRBD2. Germline assignment: CDR1 MNHNY and CDR2 SVGAGI (reference sequence). The CDR3 is made up of 16 amino acids. The J segment lost 0 bases and the V segment lost 7 bases, leaving 10 bases of the junction unmatched. CDR3 nucleotide sequence: TGTGCCAGCACTCCGCGCGGGGGAACTAGCACAGATACGCAGTATTTT. It is translated as CASTPRGGTSTDTQYF.

The CDR3 coding sequence is TGTGCCAGCAGTTTGGGGCAGGGGAACGGTAACACTGAAGCTTTCTTT. Translating it yields CASSLGQGNGNTEAFF. V gene TRBV12-3 or TRBV12-4 combines with J gene TRBJ1-1; possibly TRBD1 for D (6 bases). This CDR3 is 16 amino acids long. V was pared by 3 bases and J by 2 bases, with 16 bases between.

This clonotype was counted between two and nine times. The rearrangement joins TRBV20-1 to TRBJ2-3, with 9 bases that match TRBD2. This CDR3 region has 15 residues. V lost 1 base to trimming and J lost 2 bases; unmatched junction nucleotides: 4. Germline V lookup: CDR1 DFQATT, CDR2 SNEGSKA (reference sequence). The CDR3 DNA sequence: TGCAGTGCTAGAGGGCGGGGGGGCCTCACAGATACGCAGTATTTT. Translating gives CSARGRGGLTDTQYF.

This rearrangement joins TRBV12-3 or TRBV12-4 to TRBJ2-1; 11 nucleotides align to TRBD1. The CDR3 is 15 amino acids. V lost 3 bases and J lost 8; bases outside the gene matches: 6. CDR3 in amino acids: CASSLDRGRSDEQFF. DNA for the CDR3: TGTGCCAGCAGTTTGGACAGGGGGCGTTCGGATGAGCAGTTCTTC.

The sample holds a few counts of this clonotype. The rearrangement links TRBV21-1 to TRBJ1-4; no DNA check was done on the table's D call, TRBD1. TRBV21-1 is a pseudogene segment. This CDR3 has 15 amino acids. The CDR3, as DNA: TGTGCCAGCAGCGGGGGCAGGATACAAAATGAAAAACTGTTTTTT. Its translation: CASSGGRIQNEKLFF.

This clonotype has just a few counts. The CDR3 DNA reads as TGTGCCAGCAGCCCGACCCACAGGGGCCCCCAGTTCTTC. Its protein is CASSPTHRGPQFF. J is TRBJ2-1 and V is TRBV11-2, with 7 bases fitting TRBD1. Losses at the gene ends were 5 bases for V and 13 bases for J; bases not matched to a gene: 11. This CDR3 has 13 amino acids. CDR1 and CDR2 from the germline V gene are SGHAT and FQNNGV.

This clonotype has a single count. The chain carries TRBV6-1 and TRBJ2-5; D not certain. CDR3 length: 13 residues. Germline-derived CDR1 and CDR2 are MNHNS and SASEGT. The V end lost 4 bases, the J end lost 4 bases, and 10 bases lay between the germline ends. The CDR3 sequence is CASSAGLPETQYF. The CDR3 DNA follows: TGTGCCAGCAGTGCGGGTCTGCCAGAGACCCAGTACTTC.

V and J are TRBV20-1 and TRBJ1-5; 8 nucleotides line up with TRBD1. This CDR3 has 16 residues. Unmatched junction bases numbered 8, after V lost 3 bases and J lost 1 base. Germline V gene sequence: CDR1 DFQATT, CDR2 SNEGSKA (reference sequence). This CDR3 is CSASLAGGGSNQPQHF. CDR3 in DNA: TGCAGTGCTAGTCTGGCAGGGGGCGGGAGCAATCAGCCCCAGCATTTT.

This clonotype was picked up many times. This sequence joins TRBV29-1 and TRBJ1-2; 9 positions match TRBD1. CDR1 is SQVTM and CDR2 is ANQGSEA in the germline V gene. The CDR3 sequence is 16 residues long. J gave up 3 bases and V 2 bases, and 10 bases lay outside the gene matches. The CDR3 DNA follows: TGCAGCGTTGAACCAGCCGGGACAGGGTCGGACTATGGCTACACCTTC. Translated: CSVEPAGTGSDYGYTF.

V and J are TRBV7-9 and TRBJ1-5; D may be TRBD1 (5 bases). From germline, CDR1 is SEHNR and CDR2 FQNEAQ (reference sequence). This CDR3 is built from 16 residues. Trimming removed 4 bases from V and 0 bases from J, with 13 bases in between. CDR3 in amino acids: CASSYGGRDSNQPQHF. In DNA form, the CDR3 reads TGTGCCAGCAGCTACGGGGGTCGCGATAGCAATCAGCCCCAGCATTTT.

V is TRBV7-6 and J is TRBJ2-1; D may be TRBD1 (6 bases). Germline CDR1 reads SGHVS; CDR2 reads FNYEAQ. The CDR3 totals 16 residues. V lost 2 bases to trimming and J lost 10 bases, with 21 bases between them. The CDR3 DNA reads as TGTGCCAGCAGCTTATCTTCCTTCCTCGTTGGGGGCGAGCAGTTCTTC. It encodes CASSLSSFLVGGEQFF.

A few counts support this clonotype. The rearrangement links TRBV2 to TRBJ2-3; D gene unclear. Trimming shortened V by 6 bases and J by 2 bases, and 6 bases separated the two germline ends. Germline loops: CDR1 SNHLY, CDR2 FYNNEI. The CDR3 has 12 amino acids. CDR3 nucleotides: TGTGCCAGCAGGACGGACACAGATACGCAGTATTTT. Translation gives CASRTDTDTQYF.

This clonotype appeared many times. CDR3 nucleotides: TGTGCCAGCAGCTTAACTGGCCTCCCCCCGACGACTACCAATGAGCAGTTCTTC. It codes for CASSLTGLPPTTTNEQFF. The chain recombines TRBV7-3 with TRBJ2-1; D might be TRBD2 (5 bases). V was shortened by 0 bases and J by 6 bases, with 21 bases between the two germline ends. Germline CDR1 and CDR2: SGHTA and FQGTGA. The CDR3 runs to 18 residues.

This clonotype appeared many times. The chain uses TRBV6-1 and TRBJ2-4; D is ambiguous. The CDR3 consists of 17 residues. Trimming took off 0 bases at V and 0 bases at J, with 12 bases between the two ends. The germline CDR1 and CDR2 sequences are MNHNS and SASEGT. CDR3 region: CASSEAALTLAKNIQYF. The CDR3 bases are TGTGCCAGCAGTGAAGCCGCCCTCACTTTAGCCAAAAACATTCAGTACTTC.

The J gene is TRBJ1-4, the V gene TRBV20-1; 8 nucleotides align to TRBD1. Per the germline V gene, CDR1 is DFQATT and CDR2 is SNEGSKA (reference sequence). There are 16 residues in the CDR3. J was trimmed by 3 bases and V by 2 bases; bases with no gene match: 8. The CDR3 region has the DNA TGCAGTGCTAGATCCCAGGGGGCTAGTGCTAATGAAAAACTGTTTTTT. Translation gives CSARSQGASANEKLFF.

The CDR3 DNA sequence: TGTGCCAGCAGTTCCCAGGCCGGGACAGGGTTCCCAGATACGCAGTATTTT. It yields the protein CASSSQAGTGFPDTQYF. The J gene is TRBJ2-3, the V gene TRBV6-6; TRBD1 matches 9 bases. Germline V gives CDR1 MNHNY, CDR2 SVGAGI (reference sequence). Trimming at V came to 4 bases and at J to 4 bases, leaving 12 bases not matched to a gene. CDR3 size: 17 residues.

V is TRBV20-1 and J is TRBJ2-7; a possible D gene is TRBD2 (6 bases). CDR3 length: 16 amino acids. Trimming pared 5 bases from V and 2 bases from J, leaving 22 bases between. The germline V gene has CDR1 DFQATT and CDR2 SNEGSKA (reference sequence). CDR3 sequence: CSAEMRGGSGPYEQYF. In nucleotides, the CDR3 is TGCAGTGCTGAGATGAGGGGAGGTAGCGGACCCTACGAGCAGTACTTC.

This clonotype was seen a handful of times. CDR3: CASSLDGIGEGETQYF. Written as DNA, the CDR3 is TGCGCCAGCAGCTTGGACGGCATAGGGGAGGGGGAGACCCAGTACTTC. This chain uses TRBV5-1 with TRBJ2-5; 7 nucleotides agree with TRBD2. CDR1 is SGHRS and CDR2 is YFSETQ in the germline V gene. V lost 0 bases, J lost 5 bases, and 10 bases stayed unmatched. This CDR3 contains 16 residues.